This T cell receptor (beta chain) was sequenced during a study of technical replicates of blood from a handful of donors listed by TCRdb under 2017. Germline trimming amounts to 0 bases on V and 4 bases on J, with 4 as the count of junction bases outside the gene matches. The CDR3 numbers 15 residues from cysteine through phenylalanine. Of all the DNA, just the CDR3 is kept, 45 bases in frame from base 1. CDR1 SEHNR and CDR2 FQNEAQ were looked up in the germline V gene (reference sequence). On this clone: Its antigen remains unidentified. Base qualities are missing; no much larger clone stands one base away.

The library was prepared using the immunoSEQ multiplex PCR assay. TCRdb retrieved this table from immuneACCESS and kept in-frame rearrangements only. Not all clones are present; in checked studies, unresolved V genes account for under half, and no reason is known for the remainder. The table for this sample lists roughly 50,000 clones; 93% of them were counted only once. Roughly 4.2% of the sample rests with the top ten. The receptor was isolated from a human donor in good health. Some clones in this sample may be carry-over from other donors' samples. Recombination linked TRBV7-9 to TRBJ2-7, with 9 bases matching TRBD1. The specimen was PBMCs. The CDR3 region has the sequence CASSLARGQGYEQYF. In nucleotides, the sequence is TGTGCCAGCAGCTTAGCTAGAGGACAGGGGTACGAGCAGTACTTC.